The sample holds one count of the clone carrying this T cell receptor beta chain. The authors' processing: Using reference gene primer amplification, nucleated cell counts were estimated. Profiled with immunoSEQ multiplex PCR; TCRdb holds only in-frame clones, not every one. For V, J and clone size, that table is used; D and trimming come from the DNA. The sample holds roughly 120,000 clones, around nine tenths seen once. This sample is drawn from a study of blood T cell repertoires in COVID-19. On the study more broadly: The origin of the acute and convalescent COVID-19 samples was the United States, Italy and Spain. T cells, B-cell-depleted T cells, or PBMCs supplied cDNA or gDNA.

Germline-derived CDR1 and CDR2 are WNHNN and SYGVQD (reference sequence). This CDR3 has 9 amino acids. Trimming shortened V by 8 bases and J by 6 bases, and 4 bases separated the two germline ends. The sequence was collected from a human donor with active COVID-19. The donor label of this sample is uncertain. The chain uses TRBV10-1 and TRBJ1-1, with unresolved D. Sequencing input: peripheral blood. CDR3: CASPSEAFF. CDR3 DNA sequence: TGCGCCAGCCCATCTGAAGCTTTCTTT.